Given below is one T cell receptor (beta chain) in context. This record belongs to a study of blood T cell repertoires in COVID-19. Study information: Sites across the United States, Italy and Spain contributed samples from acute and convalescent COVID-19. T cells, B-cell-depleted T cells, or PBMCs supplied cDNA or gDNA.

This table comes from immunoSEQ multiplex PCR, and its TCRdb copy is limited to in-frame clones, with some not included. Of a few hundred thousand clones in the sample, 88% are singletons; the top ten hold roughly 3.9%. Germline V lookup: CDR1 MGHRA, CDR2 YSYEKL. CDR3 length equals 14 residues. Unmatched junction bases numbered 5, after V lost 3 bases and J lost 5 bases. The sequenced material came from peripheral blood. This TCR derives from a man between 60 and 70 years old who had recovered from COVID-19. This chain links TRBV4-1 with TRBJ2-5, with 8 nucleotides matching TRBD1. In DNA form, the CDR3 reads TGCGCCAGCAGCCAGACAGGGGCAGGTGAGACCCAGTACTTC. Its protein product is CASSQTGAGETQYF.